Presented here are 10 T cell receptor beta chains from one specimen sequenced in a study of OX40 agonist ivuxolimab in advanced cancers. Here immunoSEQ multiplex PCR was the method, and the copy in TCRdb shows in-frame clones only, minus some. The sample includes about 83,000 clones, under 95% seen only once; the top ten take 8.4%. The sequencing here drew on CD4+ or CD8+ T cells sorted from blood, taken in a trial of the OX40 agonist ivuxolimab. These receptors came from an adult with an advanced solid tumor such as melanoma, head and neck, liver or kidney cancer.

The chain links TRBV7-8 to TRBJ2-3; 9 nucleotides line up with TRBD2. CDR3 size: 17 residues. With 5 bases clipped from V and 6 bases from J, the junction kept 15 bases outside the gene matches. CDR1 and CDR2 from the germline V gene are SGHVS and FQNEAQ. The CDR3 reads CASSPRGGREGRDTQYF. The CDR3 DNA sequence: TGTGCCAGCAGCCCCCGAGGTGGGCGGGAGGGACGGGATACGCAGTATTTT.

The rearrangement links TRBV28 to TRBJ2-7; 10 bases are shared with TRBD1. V dropped 7 bases and J dropped 5; count of bases not matched to a gene: 8. Germline assignment: CDR1 MDHEN and CDR2 SYDVKM. This CDR3 contains 14 residues. The CDR3 here is CASTVPDRGDEQYF. The CDR3 DNA follows: TGTGCCAGCACCGTCCCGGACAGGGGGGACGAGCAGTACTTC.

The chain joins TRBV2 to TRBJ2-7; D gene uncertain. This CDR3 comprises 10 residues. The germline V gene encodes CDR1 SNHLY and CDR2 FYNNEI. V was trimmed by 3 bases and J by 3 bases, leaving 0 bases between them. The CDR3 sequence: CASSDYEQYF. CDR3 in DNA: TGTGCCAGCAGTGACTACGAGCAGTACTTC.

The CDR3 region is CASSAFDPIGEQFF. DNA for the CDR3: TGTGCCAGCAGCGCCTTCGACCCGATAGGAGAGCAGTTCTTC. This sequence joins TRBV9 and TRBJ2-1; D ambiguous. The CDR3 extends over 14 amino acids. The V gene lost 3 bases and the J gene lost 10 bases, with 17 bases spanning the gap. The germline V gene encodes CDR1 SGDLS and CDR2 YYNGEE.

The sample holds one count of this clone. This chain links TRBV28 with TRBJ2-3; tentatively, D is TRBD2 (5 bases). Germline-derived CDR1 and CDR2 are MDHEN and SYDVKM. This CDR3 contains 15 residues. The V end lost 5 bases, the J end lost 0 bases, and 12 bases lay between the germline ends. This CDR3 is CASSRTFASTDTQYF. In DNA, the CDR3 is TGTGCCAGCAGTCGGACTTTCGCTAGCACAGATACGCAGTATTTT.

This clone was found a few times. V gene TRBV4-1 combines with J gene TRBJ1-2, with D unclear. This CDR3 spans 15 amino acids. Germline CDR1 is MGHRA and CDR2 is YSYEKL. Trimming left V 4 bases short and J 6 bases short, with 18 bases between. The CDR3 sequence is CASSRASGNMDGYTF. Here the CDR3 DNA reads TGCGCCAGCAGCCGGGCGTCGGGGAATATGGATGGCTACACCTTC.

This clone was seen only a few times. The V gene is TRBV27, the J gene TRBJ1-1; D unclear. Trimming took 6 bases from V and 1 from J, leaving 9 bases between them. The CDR3 is 13 residues long. The V gene's germline CDR1 is MNHEY and CDR2 SMNVEV (reference sequence). Here the CDR3 DNA reads TGTGCCAGCAGGACAAAAGGGAACACTGAAGCTTTCTTT. Its translation: CASRTKGNTEAFF.

The gene calls are TRBV7-8 and TRBJ2-2, with TRBD2 identical over 11 bases. In germline, CDR1 is SGHVS, CDR2 FQNEAQ. V dropped 6 bases and J dropped 2; count of bases not matched to a gene: 5. This CDR3 has 16 residues. Here the CDR3 DNA reads TGTGCCAGCAGACGTAGCGGGAGGGCCAACACCGGGGAGCTGTTTTTT. Translation gives CASRRSGRANTGELFF.

Notes on this clone: Other nucleotide sequences in the sample specify the same CDR3. The rearrangement uses TRBV30 and TRBJ1-1; D gene ambiguous. CDR3 length: 11 residues. V dropped 0 bases and J dropped 5 bases, with 4 bases sitting between them. Germline lookup yields CDR1 GTSNPN and CDR2 SVGIG (reference sequence). CDR3 nucleotides: TGTGCCTGGAGTGTATATACTGAAGCTTTCTTT. Translating it yields CAWSVYTEAFF.

The chain carries TRBV10-3 and TRBJ2-1; D call uncertain. With 2 bases removed from V and 7 bases from J, the gap between germline ends came to 6 bases. In germline, CDR1 is ENHRY, CDR2 SYGVKD. The CDR3 length is 12 residues. The CDR3 bases are TGTGCCATCAGTGAGAGTCGGAATGAGCAGTTCTTC. It yields the protein CAISESRNEQFF.